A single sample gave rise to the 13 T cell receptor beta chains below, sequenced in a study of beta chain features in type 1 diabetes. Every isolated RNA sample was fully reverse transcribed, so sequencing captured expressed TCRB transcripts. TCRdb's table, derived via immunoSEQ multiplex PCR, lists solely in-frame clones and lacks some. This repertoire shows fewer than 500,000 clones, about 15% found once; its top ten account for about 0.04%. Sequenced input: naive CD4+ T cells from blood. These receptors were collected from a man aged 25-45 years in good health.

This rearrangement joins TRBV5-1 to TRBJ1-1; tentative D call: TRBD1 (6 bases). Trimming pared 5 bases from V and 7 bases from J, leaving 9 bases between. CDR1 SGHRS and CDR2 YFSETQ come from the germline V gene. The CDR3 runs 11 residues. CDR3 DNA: TGCGCCAGCAGACTGGACAGTGAAGCTTTCTTT. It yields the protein CASRLDSEAFF. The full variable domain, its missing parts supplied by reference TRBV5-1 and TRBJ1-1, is KAGVTQTPRYLIKTRGQQVTLSCSPISGHRSVSWYQQTPGQGLQFLFEYFSETQRNKGNFPGRFSGRQFSNSRSEMNVSTLELGDSALYLCASRLDSEAFFGQGTRLTVV.

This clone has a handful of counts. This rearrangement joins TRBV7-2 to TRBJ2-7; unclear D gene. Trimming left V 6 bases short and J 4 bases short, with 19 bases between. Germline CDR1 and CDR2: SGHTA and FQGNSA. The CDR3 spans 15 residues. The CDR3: CASSRLGFGRYEQYF. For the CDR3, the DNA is TGTGCCAGCAGTCGGCTAGGGTTCGGCAGGTACGAGCAGTACTTC.

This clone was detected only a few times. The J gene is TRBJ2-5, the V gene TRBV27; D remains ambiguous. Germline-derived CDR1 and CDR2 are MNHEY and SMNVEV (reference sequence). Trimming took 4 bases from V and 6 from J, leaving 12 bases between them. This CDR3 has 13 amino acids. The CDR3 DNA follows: TGTGCCAGCAGTTCGTCGAGAGAGAAGACCCAGTACTTC. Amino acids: CASSSSREKTQYF.

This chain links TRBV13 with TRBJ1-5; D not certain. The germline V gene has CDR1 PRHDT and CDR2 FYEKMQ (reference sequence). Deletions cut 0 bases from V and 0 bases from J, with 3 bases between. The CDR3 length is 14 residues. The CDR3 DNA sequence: TGTGCCAGCAGCTTAGGGGTTAGCAATCAGCCCCAGCATTTT. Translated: CASSLGVSNQPQHF.

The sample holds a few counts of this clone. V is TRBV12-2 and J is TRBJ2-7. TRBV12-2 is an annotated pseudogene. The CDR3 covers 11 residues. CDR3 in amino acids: CASRALYEQYF. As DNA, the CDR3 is TGTGCAAGTCGCGCCCTCTACGAGCAGTACTTC.

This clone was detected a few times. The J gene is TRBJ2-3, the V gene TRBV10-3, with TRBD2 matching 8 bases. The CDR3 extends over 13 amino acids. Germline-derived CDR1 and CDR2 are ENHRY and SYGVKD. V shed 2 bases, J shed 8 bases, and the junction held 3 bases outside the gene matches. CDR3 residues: CAISEREGLTQYF. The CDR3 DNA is TGTGCCATCAGTGAGCGGGAGGGCCTTACGCAGTATTTT.

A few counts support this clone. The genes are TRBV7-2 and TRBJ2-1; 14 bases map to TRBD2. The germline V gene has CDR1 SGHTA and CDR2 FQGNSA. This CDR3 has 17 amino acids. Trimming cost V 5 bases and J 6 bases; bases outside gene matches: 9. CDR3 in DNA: TGTGCCAGCAGCCTACAAGCCGGACTAGCGGGAGGCAATGAGCAGTTCTTC. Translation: CASSLQAGLAGGNEQFF.

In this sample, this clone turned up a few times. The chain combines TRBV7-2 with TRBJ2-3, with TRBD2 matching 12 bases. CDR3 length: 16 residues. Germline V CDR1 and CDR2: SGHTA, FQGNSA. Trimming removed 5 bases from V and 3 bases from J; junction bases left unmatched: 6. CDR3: CASSLLAGGRTDTQYF. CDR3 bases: TGTGCCAGCAGCCTACTAGCGGGGGGTCGGACAGATACGCAGTATTTT.

The CDR3, as DNA: TGCGCCAGCAGCCTGCGGACTAGCCAGCCCGGGGAGCTGTTTTTT. It encodes CASSLRTSQPGELFF. The chain couples TRBV4-3 to TRBJ2-2; 8 bases align to TRBD2. The CDR3 runs to 15 residues. V lost 4 bases to trimming and J lost 6 bases; unmatched junction nucleotides: 7. Per germline, CDR1 LGHNA and CDR2 YSLEER.

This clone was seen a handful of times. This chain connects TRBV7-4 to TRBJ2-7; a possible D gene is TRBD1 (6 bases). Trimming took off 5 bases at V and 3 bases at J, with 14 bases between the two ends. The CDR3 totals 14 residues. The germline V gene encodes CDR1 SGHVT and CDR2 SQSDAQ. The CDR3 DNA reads TGTGCCAGCAGCGTGTGCAGGGGATTCTACGAGCAGTACTTC. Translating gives CASSVCRGFYEQYF.

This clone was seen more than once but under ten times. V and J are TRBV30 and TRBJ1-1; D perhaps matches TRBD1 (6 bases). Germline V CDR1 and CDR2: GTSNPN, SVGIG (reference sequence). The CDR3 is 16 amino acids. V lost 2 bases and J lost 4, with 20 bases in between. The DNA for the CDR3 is TGTGCCTGGAGTTTCCCGCCGGCCACAGGGCGCACTGAAGCTTTCTTT. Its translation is CAWSFPPATGRTEAFF. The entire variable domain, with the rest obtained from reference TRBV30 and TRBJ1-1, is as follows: SQTIHQWPATLVQPVGSPLSLECTVEGTSNPNLYWYRQAAGRGLQLLFYSVGIGQISSEVPQNLSASRPQDRQFILSSKKLLLSDSGFYLCAWSFPPATGRTEAFFGQGTRLTVV.

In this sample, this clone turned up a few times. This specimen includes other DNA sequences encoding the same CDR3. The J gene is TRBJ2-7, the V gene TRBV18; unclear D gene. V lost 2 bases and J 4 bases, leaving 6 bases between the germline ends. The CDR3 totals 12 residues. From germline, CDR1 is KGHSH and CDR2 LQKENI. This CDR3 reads CASSPTTYEQYF. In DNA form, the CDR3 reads TGTGCCAGCTCACCAACAACTTACGAGCAGTACTTC.

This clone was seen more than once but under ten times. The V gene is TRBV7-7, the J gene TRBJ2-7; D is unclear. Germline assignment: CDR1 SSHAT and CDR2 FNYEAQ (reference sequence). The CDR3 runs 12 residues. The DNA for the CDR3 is TGTGCTAGCAGCTTAACGCCCTACGAGCAGTACGTC. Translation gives CASSLTPYEQYV.